This is a list of T cell receptor beta chains from one sample in a study of OX40 agonist ivuxolimab in advanced cancers. Some clones are missing from TCRdb's copy, which holds only in-frame ones; the method was immunoSEQ multiplex PCR. Of about 50,000 clones detected, around 87% appear once; the ten largest clones hold around 13%. The sample consisted of CD4+ or CD8+ T cells sorted from blood, taken in a trial of the OX40 agonist ivuxolimab. Source of these receptors: an adult with an advanced solid tumor such as melanoma, head and neck, liver or kidney cancer. The CDR3 runs from the conserved cysteine through the conserved F or W. A D gene is named only where the DNA matches it firmly. Only some rows state a clone size, as once, few, many or a class for expanded clones.

-,-,TRBJ2-3,TRBV11-1,CASSRIADPRTDTQYF,TGTGCCAGCAGCCGAATAGCGGACCCCCGCACAGATACGCAGTATTTT
-,-,TRBJ2-3,TRBV18,CASSPRDNTDTQYF,TGTGCCAGCTCACCGCGGGACAACACAGATACGCAGTATTTT
-,-,TRBJ1-5,TRBV28,CASSLMAGNQPQHF,TGTGCCAGCAGTTTAATGGCAGGCAATCAGCCCCAGCATTTT
once,-,TRBJ2-5,TRBV6-5,CASSLFGSRGETQYF,TGTGCCAGCAGTTTATTCGGCTCCCGAGGGGAGACCCAGTACTTC
-,-,TRBJ1-1,TRBV18,CASSPGLNTEAFF,TGTGCCAGCTCACCAGGGTTGAACACTGAAGCTTTCTTT
-,TRBD2,TRBJ2-1,TRBV10-1,CASSVAGTSGRGEQFF,TGCGCCAGCAGTGTGGCCGGGACTAGCGGGAGAGGGGAGCAGTTCTTC
-,-,TRBJ1-2,TRBV6-1,CASSEGRRGYTF,TGTGCCAGCAGTGAAGGGAGACGTGGCTACACCTTC
-,-,TRBJ2-3,TRBV19,CASSPGGGRTDTQYF,TGTGCCAGTAGCCCCGGAGGAGGCCGCACAGATACGCAGTATTTT
-,-,TRBJ1-1,TRBV6-1,CASSESDQMNTEAFF,TGTGCCAGCAGTGAAAGCGACCAAATGAACACTGAAGCTTTCTTT
few,-,TRBJ1-5,TRBV2,CASGLFNGLNQPQHF,TGTGCCAGCGGCCTATTCAATGGGCTCAATCAGCCCCAGCATTTT
-,TRBD1,TRBJ2-5,TRBV7-9,CASSGHRGLGETQYF,TGTGCCAGCAGCGGCCACAGGGGTCTCGGGGAGACCCAGTACTTC
-,-,TRBJ2-1,TRBV19,CASSILAIADNEQFF,TGTGCCAGTAGTATACTAGCAATAGCCGACAATGAGCAGTTCTTC
-,-,TRBJ1-6,TRBV6-5,CASTTSGAANSPLHF,TGTGCCAGCACTACCTCTGGAGCGGCCAATTCACCCCTCCACTTT
-,-,TRBJ2-4,TRBV5-1,CASSLEQGPHRPLAKNIQYF,TGCGCCAGCAGCTTGGAGCAGGGGCCCCATAGACCCCTAGCCAAAAACATTCAGTACTTC
-,-,TRBJ1-4,TRBV7-9,CASSFSAVSEKLFF,TGTGCCAGCAGCTTCTCGGCAGTCAGTGAAAAACTGTTTTTT
-,-,TRBJ1-2,TRBV5-6,CASSPFSRSNYGYTF,TGTGCCAGCAGCCCCTTTAGCAGGTCTAACTATGGCTACACCTTC
-,-,TRBJ1-1,TRBV11-2,CASSLQGTEAFF,TGTGCCAGCAGCCTACAGGGTACTGAAGCTTTCTTT
-,-,TRBJ2-1,TRBV7-3,CASSTRGYNEQFF,TGTGCCAGCAGCACCCGGGGATACAATGAGCAGTTCTTC
-,TRBD1,TRBJ1-2,TRBV9,CASSRQGTGYGHTF,TGTGCCAGCAGCCGACAGGGAACTGGATATGGCCACACCTTC
once,TRBD1,TRBJ1-5,TRBV15,CATSRDPRGGSNQPQHF,TGTGCCACCAGCAGAGATCCCAGGGGGGGGAGCAATCAGCCCCAGCATTTT
-,-,TRBJ1-2,TRBV19,CASSLNYGYTF,TGTGCCTCCTCACTTAACTATGGCTACACCTTC
-,-,TRBJ1-1,TRBV10-2,CASGIGDTEAFF,TGCGCCAGCGGGATTGGAGACACTGAAGCTTTCTTT
-,-,TRBJ2-3,TRBV5-1,CASSLGMVAVDTQYF,TGCGCCAGCAGCCTTGGTATGGTAGCAGTAGATACGCAGTATTTT
-,TRBD1,TRBJ1-5,TRBV30,CAWRQGNQPQHF,TGTGCCTGGAGACAGGGGAATCAGCCCCAGCATTTT
-,TRBD1,TRBJ1-2,TRBV11-2,CASSSRQGGYTF,TGTGCCAGCAGCTCGAGACAGGGTGGCTACACCTTC
-,TRBD1,TRBJ2-2,TRBV6-7,CASSYSKRDRIRGELFF,TGTGCCAGCAGTTACTCTAAACGGGACAGGATCCGCGGGGAGCTGTTTTTT
-,TRBD1,TRBJ1-5,TRBV10-2,CASSDLKTGTVDQPQHF,TGCGCCAGCTCTGACCTCAAGACAGGGACAGTGGATCAGCCCCAGCATTTT
-,TRBD1,TRBJ2-7,TRBV5-1,CASSSGTGPKYF,TGCGCCAGCAGCTCCGGGACAGGCCCAAAGTACTTC
-,-,TRBJ1-6,TRBV10-3,CAISESESRSPLHF,TGTGCCATCAGTGAGTCGGAGTCGAGATCACCCCTCCACTTT
-,TRBD1,TRBJ1-2,TRBV6-1,CASSNRGGGYTF,TGTGCCAGCAGTAACAGGGGTGGTGGCTACACCTTC
-,-,TRBJ2-7,TRBV6-5,CASSQFRGSSYEQYF,TGTGCCAGCAGCCAATTTCGGGGCTCAAGCTACGAGCAGTACTTC
-,-,TRBJ1-5,TRBV5-1,CASSLGSNQPQHF,TGCGCCAGCAGCTTAGGTAGCAATCAGCCCCAGCATTTT
-,-,TRBJ2-3,TRBV9,CASSPLWGLSSDTQYF,TGTGCCAGCAGCCCTCTGTGGGGGTTGTCGTCAGATACGCAGTATTTT
once,TRBD2,TRBJ2-3,TRBV25-1,CASSGRLAEAQYF,TGTGCCAGCAGTGGACGGCTAGCGGAGGCGCAGTATTTT
-,-,TRBJ2-7,TRBV5-5,CASSLRGTGTYEQYF,TGTGCCAGCAGCTTGCGGGGGACGGGGACCTACGAGCAGTACTTC
-,-,TRBJ1-1,TRBV28,CASSIRDRHEAFF,TGTGCCAGCAGTATACGAGACAGACACGAAGCTTTCTTT
-,-,TRBJ2-1,TRBV30,CAWSPRGYNEQFF,TGTGCCTGGAGTCCCCGGGGGTACAATGAGCAGTTCTTC
once,-,TRBJ1-1,TRBV6-5,CASSYSGGVGTEAFF,TGTGCCAGCAGTTACTCCGGGGGCGTGGGCACTGAAGCTTTCTTT
-,TRBD2,TRBJ2-1,TRBV7-9,CASSPPGGEYNEQFF,TGTGCCAGCAGCCCCCCGGGAGGGGAGTACAATGAGCAGTTCTTC
-,TRBD1,TRBJ2-1,TRBV5-1,CASRPPGQGAYNEQFF,TGCGCCAGTCGACCTCCCGGACAGGGGGCTTACAATGAGCAGTTCTTC
-,TRBD1,TRBJ2-5,TRBV2,CASDREKETQYF,TGTGCCAGCGACAGGGAAAAAGAGACCCAGTACTTC
-,TRBD2,TRBJ2-2,TRBV4-1,CASSQASGLNTGELFF,TGTGCCAGCAGCCAAGCTAGCGGGTTGAACACCGGGGAGCTGTTTTTT
-,TRBD2,TRBJ2-7,TRBV5-1,CASSLVPSGSRAYEQYF,TGCGCCAGCAGCTTGGTGCCTAGCGGGAGTAGGGCCTACGAGCAGTACTTC
-,TRBD1,TRBJ1-3,TRBV27,CASSLFPPGQGVAGNTIYF,TGTGCCAGCAGTTTATTTCCTCCGGGACAGGGTGTAGCTGGAAACACCATATATTTT
few,-,TRBJ2-7,TRBV18,CASSPGAGYEQYF,TGTGCCAGCTCACCGGGCGCGGGCTACGAGCAGTACTTC
few,-,TRBJ1-4,TRBV19,CASSIWEGRNEKLFF,TGTGCCAGTAGTATTTGGGAGGGTCGTAATGAAAAACTGTTTTTT
-,-,TRBJ2-2,TRBV7-3,CASSSTGTRNTGELFF,TGTGCCAGCAGCTCCACCGGGACAAGGAACACCGGGGAGCTGTTTTTT
once,TRBD1,TRBJ1-2,TRBV30,CAWSAGGGQDLYGYTF,TGTGCCTGGAGTGCAGGGGGGGGACAGGACCTCTATGGCTACACCTTC
-,-,TRBJ1-2,TRBV18,CASSPSGESYGYTF,TGTGCCAGCTCACCCAGTGGGGAATCCTATGGCTACACCTTC
-,-,TRBJ2-1,TRBV7-8,CASSGLRPSSYNEQFF,TGTGCCAGCAGCGGGCTTCGACCCAGCTCCTACAATGAGCAGTTCTTC
-,TRBD2,TRBJ2-5,TRBV13,CASSFLAEQETQYF,TGTGCCAGCAGCTTTCTAGCGGAACAAGAGACCCAGTACTTC
once,-,TRBJ1-5,TRBV18,CASSPEGAQPQHF,TGTGCCAGCTCACCCGAAGGGGCCCAGCCCCAGCATTTT
-,-,TRBJ2-1,TRBV28,CASRDFSYNEQFF,TGTGCCAGCCGGGACTTCTCCTACAATGAGCAGTTCTTC
-,TRBD2,TRBJ2-1,TRBV4-1,CASSAQPRTSSSYNEQFF,TGCGCCAGCAGCGCCCAACCTCGGACTAGCTCCTCCTACAATGAGCAGTTCTTC
-,-,TRBJ1-2,TRBV6-6,CASSYDLPLANYGYTF,TGTGCCAGCAGTTACGATCTACCTTTAGCTAACTATGGCTACACCTTC
-,-,TRBJ2-7,TRBV7-2,CASSPLADQGYEQYF,TGTGCCAGCAGCCCTTTGGCTGATCAGGGTTACGAGCAGTACTTC
-,TRBD1,TRBJ1-6,TRBV4-1,CASSQETGDNSPLHF,TGCGCCAGCAGCCAAGAGACAGGGGATAATTCACCCCTCCACTTT
-,-,TRBJ2-1,TRBV6-4,CASSDSGGGNEQFF,TGTGCCAGCAGTGACTCGGGGGGAGGCAATGAGCAGTTCTTC
-,-,TRBJ2-3,TRBV5-1,CASRAGGTDTQYF,TGCGCCAGCAGGGCAGGGGGGACAGATACGCAGTATTTT
-,TRBD1,TRBJ2-1,TRBV19,CASSIGTGIYNEQFF,TGTGCCAGTAGTATAGGGACAGGGATATACAATGAGCAGTTCTTC